Listed below are T cell receptor beta chains from one sample, sequenced in a study of regulatory T cells in long-lasting Graves disease. TCRdb fed the multiplex PCR reads into MiXCR, producing one record per CDR3 protein. The sample lists around 400,000 distinct CDR3 sequences, around 15% occurring once. Specimen: peripheral blood mononuclear cells (PBMCs), collected at new diagnosis, from a patient treated with antithyroid drugs. These TCRs come from a female donor with Graves disease. Both conserved end residues are part of each CDR3. Fields, in order: D gene, V gene, clone size, J gene, CDR3 DNA, CDR3 protein. D genes are given only for firm matches. A row's size may be missing; if present it is once, few, many or a size class.

d_gene: -
v_gene: TRBV6-2/TRBV6-3
abundance: many
j_gene: TRBJ1-1
CDR3nt: TGTGCCAGCAGCTACCCCCGCGGGAACATGAACACTGAAGCTTTCTTT
CDR3aa: CASSYPRGNMNTEAFF

d_gene: -
v_gene: TRBV4-1
abundance: few
j_gene: TRBJ1-6
CDR3nt: TGCGCCAGCAGCCGAGATAATTCACCCCTCCACTTT
CDR3aa: CASSRDNSPLHF

d_gene: -
v_gene: TRBV3-1
abundance: many
j_gene: TRBJ1-4
CDR3nt: TGTGCCAGCAGCCACCTCGGGAAGTCAACTAATGAAAAACTGTTTTTT
CDR3aa: CASSHLGKSTNEKLFF

d_gene: TRBD1
v_gene: TRBV6-1
abundance: -
j_gene: TRBJ1-5
CDR3nt: TGTGCCAGCAGTGAAAGAAGAGGGGGCGGCAATCAGCCCCAGCATTTT
CDR3aa: CASSERRGGGNQPQHF

d_gene: TRBD1
v_gene: TRBV7-9
abundance: few
j_gene: TRBJ1-6
CDR3nt: TGTGCCAGCAGCGAAACAGGGGGCGATTCACCCCTCCACTTT
CDR3aa: CASSETGGDSPLHF

d_gene: TRBD2
v_gene: TRBV4-2
abundance: -
j_gene: TRBJ2-1
CDR3nt: TGTGCCAGCAGCCAAAATTTGCGCAGGACTAGCGCATCTAATGAGCAGTTCTTC
CDR3aa: CASSQNLRRTSASNEQFF

d_gene: -
v_gene: TRBV7-6
abundance: -
j_gene: TRBJ2-5
CDR3nt: TGTGCCAGCAGCCCAGGTCTTTGGACCGACCGAAAAGAGACCCAGTACTTC
CDR3aa: CASSPGLWTDRKETQYF

d_gene: -
v_gene: TRBV20-1
abundance: many
j_gene: TRBJ1-1
CDR3nt: TGCAGTGGACAGCTTGGGAGTGAAGCTTTCTTT
CDR3aa: CSGQLGSEAFF

d_gene: -
v_gene: TRBV27
abundance: many
j_gene: TRBJ2-7
CDR3nt: TGTGCCAGCAGTCTTATCCCGGGCTCCTACGGAGAGCAGTACTTC
CDR3aa: CASSLIPGSYGEQYF

d_gene: TRBD2
v_gene: TRBV7-2
abundance: many
j_gene: TRBJ2-7
CDR3nt: TGTGCCAGCAGCGTAGGACTAGCGGGAGTGGAAGAGCAGTACTTC
CDR3aa: CASSVGLAGVEEQYF

d_gene: -
v_gene: TRBV6-2/TRBV6-3
abundance: many
j_gene: TRBJ2-3
CDR3nt: TGTGCCAGCAGCAGCGCGACCTCAGGGAAAACGCAGTATTTT
CDR3aa: CASSSATSGKTQYF

d_gene: -
v_gene: TRBV15
abundance: -
j_gene: TRBJ2-2
CDR3nt: TGTGCCACCAGCAGATTTTGGCAAGCCGGGGAGCTGTTTTTT
CDR3aa: CATSRFWQAGELFF

d_gene: -
v_gene: TRBV19
abundance: -
j_gene: TRBJ2-5
CDR3nt: TGTGCCAGTAGTCCCTCAGGGCGGGCGGGACGAGAGACCCAGTACTTC
CDR3aa: CASSPSGRAGRETQYF

d_gene: -
v_gene: TRBV2
abundance: many
j_gene: TRBJ2-7
CDR3nt: TGTGCCAGCAGTTACGGAAACTTAAGCTACGAGCAGTACTTC
CDR3aa: CASSYGNLSYEQYF

d_gene: TRBD1
v_gene: TRBV2
abundance: many
j_gene: TRBJ1-3
CDR3nt: TGTGCCAGCAGTGTTTACAGGGGCTCTGGAAACACCATATATTTT
CDR3aa: CASSVYRGSGNTIYF

d_gene: -
v_gene: TRBV7-2
abundance: many
j_gene: TRBJ2-7
CDR3nt: TGTGCCAGCAGCTTAGAGACCCGGGGCCCCTACGAGCAGTACTTC
CDR3aa: CASSLETRGPYEQYF

d_gene: -
v_gene: TRBV7-2
abundance: many
j_gene: TRBJ2-3
CDR3nt: TGTGCCAGCAGCTCCCAAGCCGGGGGACTCCTCGGGGGTGGTACGCAGTATTTT
CDR3aa: CASSSQAGGLLGGGTQYF

d_gene: -
v_gene: TRBV7-3
abundance: many
j_gene: TRBJ2-1
CDR3nt: TGTGCCAGCAGCGCAGCCGGGGGTCACAATGAGCAGTTCTTC
CDR3aa: CASSAAGGHNEQFF

d_gene: -
v_gene: TRBV3-1
abundance: many
j_gene: TRBJ2-1
CDR3nt: TGTGCCAGCAGCCCCGGCCCTAGGGATATATACAATGAGCAGTTCTTC
CDR3aa: CASSPGPRDIYNEQFF

d_gene: TRBD1
v_gene: TRBV5-1
abundance: many
j_gene: TRBJ1-1
CDR3nt: TGCGCCAGCAGCGAAACAGGGGGCAGGAACACTGAAGCTTTCTTT
CDR3aa: CASSETGGRNTEAFF

d_gene: -
v_gene: TRBV7-9
abundance: few
j_gene: TRBJ1-1
CDR3nt: TGTGCCAGCAGCTCCGGGACGGAGGGTTTGGACACTGAAGCTTTCTTT
CDR3aa: CASSSGTEGLDTEAFF

d_gene: -
v_gene: TRBV28
abundance: many
j_gene: TRBJ2-2
CDR3nt: TGTGCCAGCAGTTTAGGCGGGTCTCTGGCCGGGGAGCTGTTTTTT
CDR3aa: CASSLGGSLAGELFF

d_gene: -
v_gene: TRBV30
abundance: -
j_gene: TRBJ2-2
CDR3nt: TGTGCCTGGAGTGTAATAGGACAGAAAACGAACACCGGGGAGCTGTTTTTT
CDR3aa: CAWSVIGQKTNTGELFF

d_gene: -
v_gene: TRBV29-1
abundance: many
j_gene: TRBJ2-1
CDR3nt: TGCAGCGTTGAAGGGGAGGAAAACTCCTACAATGAGCAGTTCTTC
CDR3aa: CSVEGEENSYNEQFF

d_gene: TRBD2
v_gene: TRBV27
abundance: many
j_gene: TRBJ2-7
CDR3nt: TGTGCCAGCAGCAGCGGACTAGCGGGGCGCGAGCAGTACTTC
CDR3aa: CASSSGLAGREQYF

d_gene: TRBD1
v_gene: TRBV7-9
abundance: many
j_gene: TRBJ2-7
CDR3nt: TGTGCCAGCAGCTTAGCCCGGACAGGGGCCCGGCGCCACTACGAGCAGTACTTC
CDR3aa: CASSLARTGARRHYEQYF

d_gene: TRBD1
v_gene: TRBV5-5
abundance: many
j_gene: TRBJ1-3
CDR3nt: TGTGCCAGCAGTACGGAGGGGGCATATGGAAACACCATATATTTT
CDR3aa: CASSTEGAYGNTIYF

d_gene: TRBD1
v_gene: TRBV27
abundance: many
j_gene: TRBJ1-1
CDR3nt: TGTGCCAGCAGTTTGGACAGGTCTCTGAACACTGAAGCTTTCTTT
CDR3aa: CASSLDRSLNTEAFF

d_gene: -
v_gene: TRBV4-1
abundance: few
j_gene: TRBJ1-1
CDR3nt: TGCGCCAGCAGTCTTAGGACGGGGGTCTGGACTGAAGCTTTCTTT
CDR3aa: CASSLRTGVWTEAFF

d_gene: -
v_gene: TRBV6-1
abundance: many
j_gene: TRBJ1-2
CDR3nt: TGTGCCAGCAGGAGGGGGGCGTTGGGCTACACCTTC
CDR3aa: CASRRGALGYTF

d_gene: TRBD2
v_gene: TRBV19
abundance: few
j_gene: TRBJ2-1
CDR3nt: TGTGCCAGTAGTTTCAGCGGGGGGGTCCATGAGCAGTTCTTC
CDR3aa: CASSFSGGVHEQFF

d_gene: TRBD1
v_gene: TRBV13
abundance: many
j_gene: TRBJ1-2
CDR3nt: TGTGCCAGCAGCTCCCGCCGGACAGGGCTTGAAGATGGCTACACCTTC
CDR3aa: CASSSRRTGLEDGYTF

d_gene: TRBD1
v_gene: TRBV6-1
abundance: many
j_gene: TRBJ2-1
CDR3nt: TGTGCCAGCAGTGTTCAGGGGGCCTACAATGAGCAGTTCTTC
CDR3aa: CASSVQGAYNEQFF

d_gene: -
v_gene: TRBV2
abundance: many
j_gene: TRBJ1-2
CDR3nt: TGTGCCAGCAGTCCCCAATCTAACTATGGCTACACCTTC
CDR3aa: CASSPQSNYGYTF

d_gene: -
v_gene: TRBV11-2
abundance: many
j_gene: TRBJ2-3
CDR3nt: TGTGCCAGCAGCCCGCGGTTAGGGGAAACAGATACGCAGTATTTT
CDR3aa: CASSPRLGETDTQYF

d_gene: TRBD1
v_gene: TRBV29-1
abundance: many
j_gene: TRBJ1-5
CDR3nt: TGCAGCGCAGGGACAGGGTCTCAGCCCCAGCATTTT
CDR3aa: CSAGTGSQPQHF

d_gene: -
v_gene: TRBV2
abundance: many
j_gene: TRBJ1-4
CDR3nt: TGTGCCAGCAGCGGGACAACAACTAATGAAAAACTGTTTTTT
CDR3aa: CASSGTTTNEKLFF

d_gene: TRBD2
v_gene: TRBV4-2
abundance: -
j_gene: TRBJ2-6
CDR3nt: TGTGCCAGCAGTCGGGAGCTAGCGGGGGTCTCTGGGGCCAACGTCCTGACTTTC
CDR3aa: CASSRELAGVSGANVLTF

d_gene: -
v_gene: TRBV19
abundance: few
j_gene: TRBJ1-1
CDR3nt: TGTGCCAGTAGTATCGGCGGGGCGCGAGAAGCTTTCTTT
CDR3aa: CASSIGGAREAFF

d_gene: TRBD1
v_gene: TRBV12-3/TRBV12-4
abundance: -
j_gene: TRBJ2-4
CDR3nt: TGTGCCAGCAGAGGTAACAGGGGAGACATTCAGTACTTC
CDR3aa: CASRGNRGDIQYF

d_gene: -
v_gene: TRBV20-1
abundance: few
j_gene: TRBJ2-5
CDR3nt: TGCAGTGGCCGTTTTGAGACCCAGTACTTC
CDR3aa: CSGRFETQYF

d_gene: -
v_gene: TRBV2
abundance: many
j_gene: TRBJ1-1
CDR3nt: TGTGCCAGCAGTGAATTCGGGACCAGCACTGAAGCTTTCTTT
CDR3aa: CASSEFGTSTEAFF

d_gene: -
v_gene: TRBV18
abundance: few
j_gene: TRBJ1-5
CDR3nt: TGTGCCAGCTCCCCTCCCGGGAGCAATCAGCCCCAGCATTTT
CDR3aa: CASSPPGSNQPQHF

d_gene: TRBD1
v_gene: TRBV12-3/TRBV12-4
abundance: many
j_gene: TRBJ1-2
CDR3nt: TGTGCCAGCAGTTCTCATCCGGGACAGGGGGCTTTGGGCTACACCTTC
CDR3aa: CASSSHPGQGALGYTF

d_gene: -
v_gene: TRBV27
abundance: many
j_gene: TRBJ2-7
CDR3nt: TGTGCCAGCAGCCGAAAGGGAGTTTACGAGCAGTACTTC
CDR3aa: CASSRKGVYEQYF

d_gene: -
v_gene: TRBV5-8
abundance: many
j_gene: TRBJ2-7
CDR3nt: TGTGCCAGCACCCCAGGAGTAGGGCAGTACTTC
CDR3aa: CASTPGVGQYF

d_gene: -
v_gene: TRBV5-1
abundance: many
j_gene: TRBJ1-1
CDR3nt: TGTGCCAGCAGCTTATCGGCGGGGAGCACTGAAGCTTTCTTT
CDR3aa: CASSLSAGSTEAFF

d_gene: TRBD2
v_gene: TRBV5-1
abundance: many
j_gene: TRBJ2-1
CDR3nt: TGCGCCAGCAGCTCCCGGGACTACAATCCCTACAATGAGCAGTTCTTC
CDR3aa: CASSSRDYNPYNEQFF

d_gene: TRBD1
v_gene: TRBV24-1
abundance: many
j_gene: TRBJ2-1
CDR3nt: TGTGCCACCAGTGATCCCGGGACAGGCCAATACAATGAGCAGTTCTTC
CDR3aa: CATSDPGTGQYNEQFF

d_gene: -
v_gene: TRBV13
abundance: once
j_gene: TRBJ2-7
CDR3nt: TGTGCCAGCAGCCAAGCTGGGTGGGATCTCTACGAGCAGTACTTC
CDR3aa: CASSQAGWDLYEQYF

d_gene: -
v_gene: TRBV7-3
abundance: many
j_gene: TRBJ2-1
CDR3nt: TGTGCCAGCAGCTTAAGACCTTACGAGCAGTTCTTC
CDR3aa: CASSLRPYEQFF

d_gene: -
v_gene: TRBV6-5
abundance: -
j_gene: TRBJ1-5
CDR3nt: TGTGCCAGCAGTTACACCCTCAAGAGGAGCAATCAGCCCCAGCATTTT
CDR3aa: CASSYTLKRSNQPQHF

d_gene: TRBD2
v_gene: TRBV5-1
abundance: many
j_gene: TRBJ2-1
CDR3nt: TGCGCCAGCAGCTTTGGCGGGACTAGGAATGAGCAGTTCTTC
CDR3aa: CASSFGGTRNEQFF

d_gene: -
v_gene: TRBV7-9
abundance: many
j_gene: TRBJ2-3
CDR3nt: TGTGCCAGCAGCTTAAATGGCTGGGGCGGGCCAGATACGCAGTATTTT
CDR3aa: CASSLNGWGGPDTQYF

d_gene: TRBD1
v_gene: TRBV6-1
abundance: many
j_gene: TRBJ2-3
CDR3nt: TGTGCCAGCAGCGCGGACAGGGCAGATACGCAGTATTTT
CDR3aa: CASSADRADTQYF

d_gene: -
v_gene: TRBV10-2
abundance: -
j_gene: TRBJ1-1
CDR3nt: TGCGCCAGCAGTAGGGGGGGGAAGAGGACTGAAGCTTTCTTT
CDR3aa: CASSRGGKRTEAFF

d_gene: TRBD1
v_gene: TRBV4-1
abundance: many
j_gene: TRBJ1-2
CDR3nt: TGCGCCAGCAAAGGAGTGAGAGGGCAGGGGGCGAAGGGCTACACCTTC
CDR3aa: CASKGVRGQGAKGYTF